Each of the 21 T cell receptor beta chains below was sequenced from the same sample in a study of cytomegalovirus exposure and HLA in healthy donors. The PCR ran on 60 Vbeta and 13 Jbeta primers. Sequencing used immunoSEQ multiplex PCR; TCRdb keeps in-frame clones, though not all of them. The sample gives around 96,000 clones, around 76% of which show up once; roughly a tenth is in the top ten. The sequenced material came from PBMCs. The source is a man aged 25 to 40 in good health and CMV-seropositive.

This rearrangement joins TRBV11-3 to TRBJ2-6; maybe TRBD2 (5 bases). Germline V gene lookup returns CDR1 SGHNT and CDR2 YENEEA. The CDR3 is 17 amino acids. Trimming pared 5 bases from V and 0 bases from J, leaving 14 bases between. The CDR3 loop reads CASSNRDQSSGANVLTF. CDR3 bases: TGTGCCAGCAGCAACCGGGATCAGAGCTCTGGGGCCAACGTCCTGACTTTC.

Here the CDR3 reads CASSLSGAANTGELFF. The CDR3 DNA follows: TGCGCCAGCAGCTTATCAGGGGCGGCGAACACCGGGGAGCTGTTTTTT. The rearrangement uses TRBV5-1 and TRBJ2-2; D perhaps matches TRBD1 (6 bases). The ends were cut back, 2 bases at V and 0 bases at J, with 11 bases in the middle. The CDR3 is 16 residues long. Germline V lookup: CDR1 SGHRS, CDR2 YFSETQ.

In the case of this clone: Sequence at one end of the junction differs from germline and may be a read error. The CDR3 region has the DNA TGTTCCAGCAGCTTAGGTTGGGGGCTCGCTGAAGCTTTCTTT. Translated: CSSSLGWGLAEAFF. The J gene is TRBJ1-1, the V gene TRBV7-9; a possible D gene is TRBD1 (6 bases). In germline, CDR1 is SEHNR, CDR2 FQNEAQ (reference sequence). This CDR3 region has 14 residues.

V is TRBV5-1 and J is TRBJ2-5; tentatively, D is TRBD2 (5 bases). The germline gives CDR1 SGHRS, CDR2 YFSETQ. The CDR3 extends over 12 amino acids. Trimming removed 7 bases from V and 2 bases from J, with 9 bases in between. CDR3 amino acids: CASGVAQETQYF. As DNA, the CDR3 is TGCGCCAGCGGTGTAGCGCAAGAGACCCAGTACTTC. The variable domain in full, completed from reference TRBV5-1 and TRBJ2-5, reads KAGVTQTPRYLIKTRGQQVTLSCSPISGHRSVSWYQQTPGQGLQFLFEYFSETQRNKGNFPGRFSGRQFSNSRSEMNVSTLELGDSALYLCASGVAQETQYFGPGTRLLVL.

This clone was counted a few times. The rearrangement links TRBV10-2 to TRBJ1-1; D is ambiguous. The CDR3 is made up of 13 amino acids. Trimming left V 7 bases short and J 1 base short, with 10 bases between. Germline loops: CDR1 WSHSY, CDR2 SAAADI. The CDR3 reads CASKHLGNTEAFF. The CDR3 DNA reads TGCGCCAGCAAGCACCTTGGGAACACTGAAGCTTTCTTT.

This clone has just a few counts. V usage is TRBV28 and J usage is TRBJ1-4; TRBD1 might be the D (6 bases). Germline CDR1 reads MDHEN; CDR2 reads SYDVKM. V was cut by 7 bases and J by 3 bases, with 15 bases left in between. This CDR3 region has 15 residues. This chain's CDR3 is CASTSGQWANEKLFF. Written as DNA, the CDR3 is TGTGCCAGCACCAGTGGACAGTGGGCTAATGAAAAACTGTTTTTT.

The rearrangement links TRBV10-3 to TRBJ2-7; D unresolved. CDR1 ENHRY and CDR2 SYGVKD come from the germline V gene. Trimming shortened V by 10 bases and J by 1 base, and 8 bases separated the two germline ends. There are 11 residues in the CDR3. CDR3 sequence: CATLESYEQYF. The CDR3 nucleotides read TGTGCCACCTTAGAATCCTACGAGCAGTACTTC.

CDR3 in amino acids: CASSPGQAPYEQYF. The CDR3 region has the DNA TGTGCCAGCAGTCCCGGACAGGCGCCCTACGAGCAGTACTTC. The rearrangement uses TRBV28 and TRBJ2-7; 7 bases align to TRBD1. CDR1 MDHEN and CDR2 SYDVKM come from the germline V gene. This CDR3 is built from 14 residues. V gave up 5 bases and J gave up 2 bases; unmatched junction bases: 6. The full variable domain, with the rest looked up from reference TRBV28 and TRBJ2-7, is DVKVTQSSRYLVKRTGEKVFLECVQDMDHENMFWYRQDPGLGLRLIYFSYDVKMKEKGDIPEGYSVSREKKERFSLILESASTNQTSMYLCASSPGQAPYEQYFGPGTRLTVT.

This chain uses TRBV27 with TRBJ2-2; D is perhaps TRBD1 (5 bases). This CDR3 spans 14 amino acids. Germline values: CDR1 MNHEY, CDR2 SMNVEV (reference sequence). The V gene lost 5 bases and the J gene lost 0 bases, with 7 bases spanning the gap. CDR3: CASSTGSNTGELFF. The CDR3 DNA is TGTGCCAGCAGTACAGGTTCGAACACCGGGGAGCTGTTTTTT.

The rearrangement uses TRBV19 and TRBJ1-1; D not certain. V dropped 3 bases and J dropped 6 bases, with 14 bases sitting between them. The germline V gene has CDR1 LNHDA and CDR2 SQIVND (reference sequence). The CDR3 sequence is 14 residues long. The CDR3: CASSISGRTSEAFF. The CDR3 DNA follows: TGTGCCAGTAGTATCAGTGGGAGGACCTCTGAAGCTTTCTTT.

This clone has a handful of counts. The CDR3, as DNA: TGTGCCAGCAGTGAAGGACTAGCGGGACTTTTGACCGGGGAGCTGTTTTTT. This encodes CASSEGLAGLLTGELFF. This chain uses TRBV6-1 with TRBJ2-2, with TRBD2 identical over 11 bases. After removal of 1 base from V and 5 bases from J, the junction contained 6 bases not matched to a gene. The CDR3 extends over 17 amino acids. Germline V gives CDR1 MNHNS, CDR2 SASEGT.

The rearrangement uses TRBV2 and TRBJ1-5; D remains unclear. The CDR3 runs 13 residues. Germline CDR1 and CDR2: SNHLY and FYNNEI. V shed 7 bases and J shed 3 bases, with 10 bases lying between them. The CDR3 loop is CASNSIPNQPQHF. CDR3 bases: TGTGCCAGCAACAGTATTCCCAATCAGCCCCAGCATTTT.

A few counts support this clone. The rearrangement joins TRBV11-2 to TRBJ1-1; 7 nucleotides line up with TRBD1. The CDR3 spans 13 residues. Germline values: CDR1 SGHAT, CDR2 FQNNGV. The trim removed 5 bases at V and 7 bases at J, leaving 7 bases unmatched. CDR3 sequence reads: CASSRDRVHEAFF. In DNA, the CDR3 is TGTGCCAGCAGCAGAGACAGGGTCCATGAAGCTTTCTTT.

The genes are TRBV12-2 and TRBJ1-2; the table names TRBD1, a call not compared with the DNA. TRBV12-2 is tagged as a pseudogene. The CDR3 spans 17 residues. This chain's CDR3 is CASRFSHRDTEYYGYTF. As DNA, the CDR3 is TGTGCAAGTCGCTTTTCCCATCGGGACACCGAATACTATGGCTACACCTTC.

The table lists this clone with a few counts. The genes are TRBV7-2 and TRBJ2-1; D gene ambiguous. Looked up from germline, CDR1 is SGHTA and CDR2 is FQGNSA. The ends were cut back, 5 bases at V and 9 bases at J, with 14 bases in the middle. The CDR3 is 13 residues long. Written as DNA, the CDR3 is TGTGCCAGCAGCAACTCAGGTGTCAGTGAGCAGTTCTTC. Its translation: CASSNSGVSEQFF.

This rearrangement joins TRBV28 to TRBJ1-5; D ambiguous. V dropped 3 bases and J dropped 2 bases, with 14 bases sitting between them. Germline CDR1 and CDR2: MDHEN and SYDVKM. The CDR3 has 16 residues. This CDR3 is CASSFLTGSGNQPQHF. In DNA form, the CDR3 reads TGTGCCAGCAGTTTTTTAACGGGTAGCGGCAATCAGCCCCAGCATTTT.

A few counts support this clone. The chain links TRBV6-5 to TRBJ2-1; the D gene is possibly TRBD1 (7 bases). From germline, CDR1 is MNHEY and CDR2 SVGAGI. V lost 5 bases to trimming and J lost 0 bases, with 11 bases between them. This CDR3 is built from 15 residues. CDR3 region: CASSAQGGSYNEQFF. In DNA form, the CDR3 reads TGTGCCAGCAGTGCCCAGGGGGGCTCCTACAATGAGCAGTTCTTC.

This sequence joins TRBV7-8 and TRBJ2-7, with D hard to call. Trimming took 1 base from V and 0 from J, leaving 7 bases between them. Germline assignment: CDR1 SGHVS and CDR2 FQNEAQ. The CDR3 sequence is 14 residues long. The CDR3 protein is CASSLVPSSYEQYF. The CDR3 region has the DNA TGTGCCAGCAGCTTAGTCCCGAGCTCCTACGAGCAGTACTTC. The full variable domain, rest sourced from reference TRBV7-8 and TRBJ2-7, is GAGVSQSPRYKVAKRGQDVALRCDPISGHVSLFWYQQALGQGPEFLTYFQNEAQLDKSGLPSDRFFAERPEGSVSTLKIQRTQQEDSAVYLCASSLVPSSYEQYFGPGTRLTVT.

This clone was observed at least ten times. The chain couples TRBV6-1 to TRBJ2-3, with TRBD1 identical over 12 bases. Germline lookup yields CDR1 MNHNS and CDR2 SASEGT. The CDR3 consists of 14 residues. Trimming cost V 10 bases and J 7 bases; bases outside gene matches: 9. CDR3 sequence (DNA): TGTGCCACCTGGGACAGGGGGCGAATGAATACGCAGTATTTT. Its translation is CATWDRGRMNTQYF.

This rearrangement joins TRBV7-2 to TRBJ2-3; 8 bases line up with TRBD1. Germline values: CDR1 SGHTA, CDR2 FQGNSA. V shed 5 bases, J shed 5 bases, and the junction held 6 bases outside the gene matches. CDR3 size: 14 residues. CDR3 sequence (DNA): TGTGCCAGCAGCCTAGGAACAGGGGGAGATACGCAGTATTTT. Translation: CASSLGTGGDTQYF.

This clone was found once. For the CDR3, the DNA is TGTGCCAGCAGCCCGACGACAGGGGGCGGTTCACCCCTCCACTTT. It yields the protein CASSPTTGGGSPLHF. The chain combines TRBV14 with TRBJ1-6; 10 bases agree with TRBD1. CDR3 length: 15 amino acids. Germline CDR1 and CDR2: SGHDN and FVKESK. V lost 4 bases to trimming and J lost 9 bases; unmatched junction nucleotides: 6.